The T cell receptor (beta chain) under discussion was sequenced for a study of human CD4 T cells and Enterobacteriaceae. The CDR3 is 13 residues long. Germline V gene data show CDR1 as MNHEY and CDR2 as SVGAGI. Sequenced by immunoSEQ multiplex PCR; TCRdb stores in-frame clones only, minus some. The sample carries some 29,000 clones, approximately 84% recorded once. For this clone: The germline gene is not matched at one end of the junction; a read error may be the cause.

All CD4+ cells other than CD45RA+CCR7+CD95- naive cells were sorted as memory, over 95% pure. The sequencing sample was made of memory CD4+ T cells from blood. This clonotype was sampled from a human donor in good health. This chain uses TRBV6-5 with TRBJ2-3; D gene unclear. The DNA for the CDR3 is TGTGCCAGCAGTAACTCCGACTTAGATACGCAGTATTTT. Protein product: CASSNSDLDTQYF.